This TCR beta chain was found in a study of T cell clones after liver transplantation. Whole-study context: Samples came from ITN030ST, which attempted immunosuppression withdrawal within 2 years of liver transplantation.

The method was immunoSEQ multiplex PCR; TCRdb's version includes in-frame clones alone and lacks a portion of them. The sample has approximately 70,000 clones; approximately 81% are singletons. CDR1 is SGHVS and CDR2 is FQNEAQ in the germline V gene. Trimming took off 5 bases at V and 3 bases at J, with 14 bases between the two ends. The CDR3 covers 15 residues. This TCR derives from a human patient who received a liver transplant. Some T cells may have originated in the graft donor. Sequenced material: CD4+ T cells from blood, taken roughly 50 months after liver transplant. The rearrangement joins TRBV7-8 to TRBJ1-5; no firm D call. In DNA form, the CDR3 reads TGTGCCAGCAGCCCCATTAGAGGGCCCAATCAGCCCCAGCATTTT. Its translation is CASSPIRGPNQPQHF.